Here is one T cell receptor beta chain with its context. Antigen specificity is unknown. This specimen comes from a study of cytomegalovirus exposure and HLA in healthy donors. The validation cohort, a group of over a hundred subjects, included the donors and was separate from the roughly 670-subject first cohort. The protocol was immunoSEQ multiplex PCR, while the TCRdb copy is restricted to in-frame clones and leaves out a portion. There are approximately 99,000 clones in the sample; about 85% occur only once, and over 2.5% lies in the top ten. The CDR3 is 15 residues long. Trimming took off 5 bases at V and 3 bases at J, with 16 bases between the two ends. Germline CDR1 SGHVS, CDR2 FQNEAQ. The study, taken as a whole, reports: In vitro checks showed that three CMV-associated chains really do target CMV antigens. According to the study, roughly 160 TCR beta chains were cytomegalovirus-associated. Later, an analysis found that TCR clusters from the first cohort tended to co-occur in the 120 or so validation repertoires.

The V and J genes are TRBV7-8 and TRBJ1-2, with D maybe TRBD1 (5 bases). The sequence was collected from a woman between 18 and 29 years old in good health and CMV-seronegative. Sequencing was carried out using PBMCs. The chain's CDR3 is CASSPGGGIYYGYTF. The CDR3 DNA sequence: TGTGCCAGCAGCCCAGGCGGGGGGATCTACTATGGCTACACCTTC. The full variable domain, completed using reference TRBV7-8 and TRBJ1-2, is GAGVSQSPRYKVAKRGQDVALRCDPISGHVSLFWYQQALGQGPEFLTYFQNEAQLDKSGLPSDRFFAERPEGSVSTLKIQRTQQEDSAVYLCASSPGGGIYYGYTFGSGTRLTVV.